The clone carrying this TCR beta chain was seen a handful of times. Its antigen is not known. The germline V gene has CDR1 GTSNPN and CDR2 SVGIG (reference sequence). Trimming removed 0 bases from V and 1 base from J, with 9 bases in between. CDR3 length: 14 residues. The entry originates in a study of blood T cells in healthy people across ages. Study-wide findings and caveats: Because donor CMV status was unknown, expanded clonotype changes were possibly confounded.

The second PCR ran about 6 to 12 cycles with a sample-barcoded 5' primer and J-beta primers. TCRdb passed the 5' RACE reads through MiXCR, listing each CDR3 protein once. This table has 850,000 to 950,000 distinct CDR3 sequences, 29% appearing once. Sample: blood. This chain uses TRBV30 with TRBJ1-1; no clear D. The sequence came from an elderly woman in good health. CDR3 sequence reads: CAWSVKASNTEAFF. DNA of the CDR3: TGTGCCTGGAGTGTGAAGGCTTCGAACACTGAAGCTTTCTTT. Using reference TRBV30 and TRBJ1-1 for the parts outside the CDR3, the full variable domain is SQTIHQWPATLVQPVGSPLSLECTVEGTSNPNLYWYRQAAGRGLQLLFYSVGIGQISSEVPQNLSASRPQDRQFILSSKKLLLSDSGFYLCAWSVKASNTEAFFGQGTRLTVV.